A selection of T cell receptor beta chains follows, all from one sample in a study of T cell responses to AZD1222 COVID-19 vaccine. Only in-frame clones appear in the TCRdb table, and some are missing; sequencing was by immunoSEQ multiplex PCR. The data hold over 150,000 clones, with roughly 92% observed a single time. Specimen: peripheral blood, collected on day 0 of AZD1222 vaccination. All receptors come from an adult in good health. Each CDR3 is given with its conserved first and last residue. D genes are given only for firm matches. The size field is filled for only some rows; it gives once, few, many or a size class.

TRBV11-1	NA	NA	TRBJ2-3	CASSLVGGTDTQYF	TGTGCCAGCAGCTTAGTAGGGGGTACAGATACGCAGTATTTT
TRBV7-2	once	TRBD1	TRBJ1-3	CASSSRGTGGSGNTIYF	TGTGCCAGCAGCTCACGCGGGACAGGTGGATCTGGAAACACCATATATTTT
TRBV4-1	NA	NA	TRBJ2-5	CASSPLTEETQYF	TGCGCCAGCAGCCCCCTGACCGAAGAGACCCAGTACTTC
TRBV30	NA	NA	TRBJ1-4	CAWSVRGEKLFF	TGTGCCTGGAGTGTACGGGGAGAAAAACTGTTTTTT
TRBV5-1	NA	NA	TRBJ2-3	CASSLEGPASTDTQYF	TGCGCCAGCAGCTTGGAGGGCCCAGCTAGCACAGATACGCAGTATTTT
TRBV9	NA	NA	TRBJ1-3	CASSVAVSGNTIYF	TGTGCCAGCAGCGTAGCGGTCAGCGGAAACACCATATATTTT
TRBV7-2	NA	NA	TRBJ1-2	CASSFPGFINYGYTF	TGTGCCAGCAGCTTCCCAGGATTCATAAACTATGGCTACACCTTC
TRBV6-5	NA	NA	TRBJ2-7	CASRPPIGGWEQYF	TGTGCCAGCAGACCACCCATTGGGGGCTGGGAGCAGTACTTC
TRBV6-1	NA	NA	TRBJ1-1	CASNPSRATEAFF	TGTGCCAGCAACCCCTCCCGGGCAACTGAAGCTTTCTTT
TRBV2	NA	TRBD2	TRBJ2-3	CASRDVAGGVDTQYF	TGTGCCAGCAGGGATGTAGCGGGAGGGGTAGATACGCAGTATTTT
TRBV5-8	NA	NA	TRBJ2-7	CASSLGTGNTYEQYF	TGTGCCAGCAGCTTGGGGACGGGGAACACCTACGAGCAGTACTTC
TRBV3-1/TRBV3-2	few	TRBD1	TRBJ2-6	CASSQDGTGYSGANVLTF	TGTGCCAGCAGCCAAGACGGGACAGGGTACTCTGGGGCCAACGTCCTGACTTTC
TRBV5-5	NA	NA	TRBJ1-1	CASSSQTTEAFF	TGTGCCAGCAGCTCGCAAACCACTGAAGCTTTCTTT
TRBV3-1/TRBV3-2	NA	NA	TRBJ1-6	CASSQDLSGTLHF	TGTGCCAGCAGCCAAGACTTGTCGGGAACCCTCCACTTT
TRBV7-9	NA	NA	TRBJ1-2	CASSLVGNNYGYTF	TGTGCCAGCAGCTTAGTTGGCAACAACTATGGCTACACCTTC
TRBV18	NA	TRBD1	TRBJ2-4	CASSLRQGVGNIQYF	TGTGCCAGCTCACTGAGACAGGGTGTGGGAAACATTCAGTACTTC
TRBV7-9	NA	TRBD2	TRBJ2-1	CASSLQRGSYNEQFF	TGTGCCAGCAGCTTACAGCGGGGATCCTACAATGAGCAGTTCTTC
TRBV7-9	NA	TRBD1	TRBJ1-1	CASSLRGQTKAFF	TGTGCCAGCAGCTTACGGGGACAGACAAAAGCTTTCTTT
TRBV18	once	TRBD1	TRBJ1-6	CASSDRTGINSPLHF	TGTGCCAGCTCAGATAGGACAGGGATAAATTCACCCCTCCACTTT
TRBV12-3/TRBV12-4	once	NA	TRBJ1-2	CASSFGQGAGAF	NA
TRBV19	once	TRBD2	TRBJ2-2	CASSISRTSGRWEITGELFF	TGTGCCAGTAGTATTTCCCGGACTAGCGGGAGATGGGAAATCACCGGGGAGCTGTTTTTT
TRBV7-9	NA	NA	TRBJ1-2	CASSFESGLDNGYTF	TGTGCCAGCAGCTTCGAAAGCGGCCTTGATAATGGCTACACCTTC
TRBV18	NA	TRBD1	TRBJ1-5	CASSPGRGRSQPQHF	TGTGCCAGCTCACCGGGCAGGGGGCGAAGTCAGCCCCAGCATTTT
TRBV18	NA	TRBD1	TRBJ1-1	CASSPVGQGNTEAFF	TGTGCCAGCTCACCCGTGGGACAGGGGAACACTGAAGCTTTCTTT
TRBV19	NA	NA	TRBJ2-2	CASSSGLHTGELFF	TGTGCCAGTAGTTCAGGACTACACACCGGGGAGCTGTTTTTT
TRBV27	NA	NA	TRBJ2-6	CASSFLEGRSGANVLTF	TGTGCCAGCAGTTTTCTGGAGGGTAGGTCTGGGGCCAACGTCCTGACTTTC
TRBV5-1	NA	TRBD2	TRBJ2-3	CASSLGVAGSTDTQYF	TGCGCCAGCAGCTTGGGGGTAGCGGGTAGCACAGATACGCAGTATTTT
TRBV7-3	NA	TRBD2	TRBJ2-1	CASSLAGESSYNEQFF	TGTGCCAGCAGCCTAGCGGGGGAAAGCTCCTACAATGAGCAGTTCTTC
TRBV10-3	NA	NA	TRBJ2-1	CAISLGSGSSYNEQFF	TGTGCCATCAGTCTGGGAAGCGGAAGCTCCTACAATGAGCAGTTCTTC
TRBV7-2	NA	NA	TRBJ1-2	CASSPNRLNYGYTF	TGTGCCAGCAGCCCCAATCGACTAAACTATGGCTACACCTTC
TRBV18	few	NA	TRBJ2-3	CASSPGGDPADTQYF	TGTGCCAGCTCACCAGGGGGTGATCCTGCAGATACGCAGTATTTT
TRBV7-9	NA	TRBD1	TRBJ1-6	CASSRHGTDNSPLHF	TGTGCCAGCAGCCGACACGGGACAGATAATTCACCCCTCCACTTT
TRBV7-6	NA	NA	TRBJ1-1	CASSPLVGGAAFF	TGTGCCAGCAGCCCCCTGGTGGGAGGTGCGGCTTTCTTT
TRBV7-2	NA	NA	TRBJ1-1	CASSLDTKGVMNTEAFF	TGTGCCAGCAGCTTAGACACTAAAGGGGTTATGAACACTGAAGCTTTCTTT
TRBV7-9	NA	NA	TRBJ1-2	CASSSRAGYTF	TGTGCCAGCAGCTCCAGGGCTGGCTACACCTTC
TRBV11-2	NA	NA	TRBJ2-7	CASSLGASYEQYF	TGTGCCAGCAGCTTAGGGGCCTCGTACGAGCAGTACTTC
TRBV9	NA	TRBD2	TRBJ2-1	CASSTRGGPYNEQFF	TGTGCCAGCAGCACCCGGGGGGGCCCCTACAATGAGCAGTTCTTC
TRBV7-2	NA	TRBD1	TRBJ1-3	CASSLATGASINTIYF	TGTGCCAGCAGCTTAGCTACAGGGGCTTCGATAAACACCATATATTTT
TRBV19	NA	TRBD2	TRBJ2-6	CASSIAGSGSPGANVLTF	TGTGCCAGTAGTATAGCGGGTAGCGGGAGCCCTGGGGCCAACGTCCTGACTTTC
TRBV3-1/TRBV3-2	NA	NA	TRBJ1-6	CASSQAGSNSPLHF	TGTGCCAGCAGCCAAGCAGGGTCTAATTCACCCCTCCACTTT
TRBV6-4	NA	TRBD2	TRBJ2-1	CASSEGLARDEQFF	TGTGCCAGCAGCGAGGGACTAGCGAGGGATGAGCAGTTCTTC
TRBV6-1	NA	NA	TRBJ1-1	CASSEDWEAEAFF	TGTGCCAGCAGTGAGGACTGGGAGGCTGAAGCTTTCTTT
TRBV12-3/TRBV12-4	few	NA	TRBJ2-1	CASSFSSYNEQFF	TGTGCCAGCAGTTTCAGCTCCTACAATGAGCAGTTCTTC
TRBV7-3	NA	NA	TRBJ1-1	CASSTTVNTEAFF	TGTGCCAGCAGCACCACGGTGAACACTGAAGCTTTCTTT
TRBV29-1	NA	TRBD1	TRBJ1-1	CSGKTGRAEAFF	TGCAGCGGAAAGACAGGGCGGGCTGAAGCTTTCTTT
TRBV30	NA	NA	TRBJ1-6	CAWSKWTNNSPLHF	TGTGCCTGGAGTAAGTGGACAAATAATTCACCCCTCCACTTT
TRBV5-1	NA	NA	TRBJ1-3	CASSPHPRQSFSGNTIYF	TGCGCCAGCAGCCCCCACCCCCGACAGTCCTTCTCTGGAAACACCATATATTTT
TRBV5-1	NA	NA	TRBJ1-2	CASSVGGNVGYTF	TGCGCCAGCAGCGTTGGGGGGAACGTTGGCTACACCTTC
TRBV4-2	NA	TRBD2	TRBJ2-1	CASSQDVTSGREQFF	TGTGCCAGCAGCCAAGATGTGACTAGCGGTCGTGAGCAGTTCTTC
TRBV27	NA	TRBD1	TRBJ1-5	CASSQWTGGNQPQHF	TGTGCCAGCAGTCAGTGGACAGGGGGCAATCAGCCCCAGCATTTT
TRBV3-1/TRBV3-2	NA	TRBD2	TRBJ2-1	CASSQSGTSGRGNEQFF	TGTGCCAGCAGCCAGTCCGGGACTAGCGGAAGGGGCAATGAGCAGTTCTTC
TRBV3-1/TRBV3-2	NA	NA	TRBJ1-5	CASSKTVHSNQPQHF	TGTGCCAGCAGCAAGACAGTCCATAGCAATCAGCCCCAGCATTTT
TRBV5-1	NA	NA	TRBJ2-3	CASSPSPPGLQRAPTDTQYF	TGCGCCAGCAGCCCTTCCCCCCCGGGTCTTCAGCGGGCCCCCACAGATACGCAGTATTTT
TRBV12-5	NA	NA	TRBJ2-5	CASASGPQETQYF	TGTGCTAGTGCCTCGGGACCGCAAGAGACCCAGTACTTC
TRBV5-1	NA	TRBD2	TRBJ2-3	CASSSGGSLDTQYF	TGCGCCAGCTCCTCGGGAGGGTCTCTAGATACGCAGTATTTT
TRBV5-8	NA	TRBD1	TRBJ1-4	CASSFKRTGNEKLFF	TGTGCCAGCAGCTTTAAGAGGACAGGAAATGAAAAACTGTTTTTT
TRBV11-3	NA	NA	TRBJ1-1	CASSKDTNTEAFF	TGTGCCAGCAGCAAGGACACCAACACTGAAGCTTTCTTT
TRBV6-5	NA	TRBD1	TRBJ1-4	CASSYSGTVNEKLFF	TGTGCCAGCAGTTACTCAGGGACAGTAAATGAAAAACTGTTTTTT
TRBV12-3/TRBV12-4	NA	NA	TRBJ2-7	CASSLGYEQYF	TGTGCCAGCAGTTTGGGCTACGAGCAGTACTTC